These 7 T cell receptor beta chains were all obtained from the same sample, sequenced in a study of Tregs in tolerant kidney transplant recipients. This table comes from immunoSEQ multiplex PCR, and its TCRdb copy is limited to in-frame clones, with some not included. Here the sample spans about 110,000 clones, nearly 90% being singletons. Sequenced material: CD4+ T cells from blood, taken before the transplant. The source of these receptors is a human donor who received a combined kidney and bone marrow transplant.

The CDR3 DNA reads TGTGCCAGCAGTTTAGGCCGGGAGGTCTCTGGAAACACCATATATTTT. Protein product: CASSLGREVSGNTIYF. The gene calls are TRBV27 and TRBJ1-3; D is unclear. V was trimmed by 2 bases and J by 0 bases, leaving 11 bases between them. Germline V gives CDR1 MNHEY, CDR2 SMNVEV (reference sequence). This CDR3 region has 16 residues.

This chain connects TRBV18 to TRBJ2-7; D is ambiguous. Germline values: CDR1 KGHSH, CDR2 LQKENI. The CDR3 runs to 16 residues. V was trimmed by 3 bases and J by 0 bases, leaving 15 bases between them. CDR3 region: CASSPSAGESSYEQYF. The CDR3 nucleotides read TGTGCCAGCTCACCCTCGGCAGGCGAGAGCTCCTACGAGCAGTACTTC. The complete variable domain, with remaining parts taken from reference TRBV18 and TRBJ2-7, reads NAGVMQNPRHLVRRRGQEARLRCSPMKGHSHVYWYRQLPEEGLKFMVYLQKENIIDESGMPKERFSAEFPKEGPSILRIQQVVRGDSAAYFCASSPSAGESSYEQYFGPGTRLTVT.

Points on this clone: The junction does not match germline at one end; this may be a read error. The rearrangement links TRBV5-5 to TRBJ2-2; 8 nucleotides align to TRBD1. The germline gives CDR1 SGHKS, CDR2 YYEKEE (reference sequence). The CDR3 contains 13 residues. The CDR3 DNA sequence: TGTGCCAGCACCTTGGACAGGGTCGGGGAGCTGTTTTTT. Its protein product is CASTLDRVGELFF. The whole variable domain, remainder taken from reference TRBV5-5 and TRBJ2-2, is DAGVTQSPTHLIKTRGQQVTLRCSPISGHKSVSWYQQVLGQGPQFIFQYYEKEERGRGNFPDRFSARQFPNYSSELNVNALLLGDSALYLCASTLDRVGELFFGEGSRLTVL.

V gene TRBV7-2 combines with J gene TRBJ2-1; 8 bases are a match to TRBD2. Germline V lookup: CDR1 SGHTA, CDR2 FQGNSA. The CDR3 has 13 amino acids. The ends lost 3 bases at V and 9 bases at J; junction bases unmatched: 4. The CDR3 here is CASSFREGSEQFF. The DNA of the CDR3 is TGTGCCAGCAGCTTTCGGGAGGGCAGTGAGCAGTTCTTC.

The chain uses TRBV18 and TRBJ1-5; weak D call: TRBD1 (6 bases). Germline CDR1 reads KGHSH; CDR2 reads LQKENI. The V and J ends lost 5 bases and 3 bases respectively, with 11 bases between them. The CDR3 consists of 14 residues. CDR3 sequence: CASSRTAFNQPQHF. The CDR3, as DNA: TGTGCCAGCTCAAGGACAGCGTTCAATCAGCCCCAGCATTTT.

The chain links TRBV19 to TRBJ2-1; 10 bases align to TRBD2. The germline gives CDR1 LNHDA, CDR2 SQIVND (reference sequence). CDR3 length equals 16 residues. J lost 2 bases, V lost 5 bases, and 6 bases had no gene match. This CDR3 is CASSADLAGAYNEQFF. As DNA, the CDR3 is TGTGCCAGTAGTGCAGACCTAGCGGGGGCCTACAATGAGCAGTTCTTC.

Regarding this clone: Other DNA sequences from this sample encode an identical CDR3 as well. The V gene is TRBV7-2, the J gene TRBJ1-2; weak D call: TRBD1 (6 bases). Germline V gene data show CDR1 as SGHTA and CDR2 as FQGNSA. Trimming shortened V by 5 bases and J by 2 bases, and 9 bases separated the two germline ends. This CDR3 spans 13 amino acids. This chain's CDR3 is CASSPDRNYGYTF. In DNA form, the CDR3 reads TGTGCCAGCAGCCCAGACAGGAACTATGGCTACACCTTC.